The 22 T cell receptor beta chains in this list originate from one sample, sequenced in a study of technical replicates of blood from several donors (dated by TCRdb to the late 2010s). The receptor library was made with the immunoSEQ multiplex PCR assay. Here the immuneACCESS table is served through TCRdb, limited to in-frame sequences with V and J called. Missing clones are a known gap in these copies; in checked studies unresolved V genes cover under half, and the rest lacks a known reason. This sample has about 13,000 clones in its table, and roughly 85% of those were observed once. The leading ten clones occupy roughly 11% of the sample. The source material was PBMCs. The receptor source for this set is a human donor in good health.

CDR3 bases: TGTGCCAGCAGCTCCAATACAGGAAACTACAATGAGCAGTTCTTC. As protein: CASSSNTGNYNEQFF. This chain joins TRBV27 and TRBJ2-1, with a possible D match to TRBD1 (5 bases). CDR3 length: 15 amino acids. V was trimmed by 6 bases and J by 3 bases, leaving 15 bases between them. Germline-derived CDR1 and CDR2 are MNHEY and SMNVEV (reference sequence).

This clone came up once. This chain links TRBV14 with TRBJ2-7; D is perhaps TRBD1 (6 bases). Germline V gene data show CDR1 as SGHDN and CDR2 as FVKESK. V lost 8 bases to trimming and J lost 3 bases, with 17 bases between them. This CDR3 spans 14 amino acids. This chain's CDR3 is CASSWAGRGYEQYF. The CDR3 DNA reads TGTGCCAGCTCGTGGGCCGGCAGGGGCTACGAGCAGTACTTC.

The chain carries TRBV29-1 and TRBJ1-4; D possibly corresponds to TRBD1 (6 bases). Germline V gene sequence: CDR1 SQVTM, CDR2 ANQGSEA. The CDR3 extends over 12 amino acids. The CDR3 is CSAGTSPKKVFF. In nucleotides, the CDR3 is TGCAGTGCCGGGACAAGTCCAAAAAAGGTGTTTTTT.

This clone was counted once. The V call is TRBV28, the J call TRBJ1-2, with D possibly matching TRBD1 (6 bases). Trimming removed 6 bases from V and 7 bases from J, with 21 bases in between. Germline V gene data show CDR1 as MDHEN and CDR2 as SYDVKM. CDR3 length: 15 amino acids. DNA of the CDR3: TGTGCCAGCAGCACCCAGGGGTGGAGTCTCTCTGGCTACACCTTC. Translated: CASSTQGWSLSGYTF.

The gene calls are TRBV29-1 and TRBJ1-5, with D perhaps matching TRBD1 (5 bases). Germline CDR1 SQVTM, CDR2 ANQGSEA. Trimming took off 6 bases at V and 11 bases at J, with 20 bases between the two ends. This CDR3 region has 13 residues. CDR3 sequence: CSVAGDRGSSQHF. The CDR3 nucleotides read TGCAGCGTGGCGGGGGACCGGGGGTCTTCCCAGCATTTT.

The V gene is TRBV19, the J gene TRBJ2-2, with D possibly matching TRBD2 (5 bases). Per the germline V gene, CDR1 is LNHDA and CDR2 is SQIVND (reference sequence). Deletions cut 1 base from V and 2 bases from J, with 17 bases between. The CDR3 sequence is 18 residues long. The CDR3 sequence is CASSIGTHHFRNTGELFF. CDR3 nucleotide sequence: TGTGCCAGTAGTATAGGGACTCACCATTTTAGAAACACCGGGGAGCTGTTTTTT.

This chain connects TRBV5-1 to TRBJ1-2, with D possibly matching TRBD1 (5 bases). Trimming pared 4 bases from V and 4 bases from J, leaving 11 bases between. This CDR3 spans 13 amino acids. Germline lookup yields CDR1 SGHRS and CDR2 YFSETQ. The chain's CDR3 is CASSTGDSYGYTF. CDR3 nucleotide sequence: TGCGCCAGCAGCACCGGGGACTCCTATGGCTACACCTTC.

The chain couples TRBV20-1 to TRBJ2-1; D is possibly TRBD2 (5 bases). V was clipped by 6 bases and J by 4 bases, with 7 bases between them. The CDR3 sequence is 11 residues long. The germline gives CDR1 DFQATT, CDR2 SNEGSKA (reference sequence). Here the CDR3 DNA reads TGCAGTGCGGGGAGTTACAATGAGCAGTTCTTC. Encoded protein: CSAGSYNEQFF.

This clone has a handful of counts. This rearrangement joins TRBV4-1 to TRBJ1-2, with 9 nucleotides matching TRBD1. V was pared by 2 bases and J by 3 bases, with 4 bases of the junction left unmatched. Germline V gene lookup returns CDR1 MGHRA and CDR2 YSYEKL. The CDR3 runs to 15 residues. The CDR3 loop is CASSQLQGADYGYTF. The CDR3 region has the DNA TGCGCCAGCAGCCAACTACAGGGGGCGGACTATGGCTACACCTTC.

The genes are TRBV2 and TRBJ2-7, with D possibly matching TRBD2 (6 bases). Germline loops: CDR1 SNHLY, CDR2 FYNNEI. Trimming stripped 11 bases from V and 2 bases from J, with 16 bases between. The CDR3 has 13 residues. The CDR3 nucleotides read TGTGCCGCCCGGCAGGGACTCGCCTACGAGCAGTACTTC. Protein product: CAARQGLAYEQYF.

The chain uses TRBV4-2 and TRBJ2-7; D is possibly TRBD2 (6 bases). There are 18 residues in the CDR3. The V end was cut by 0 bases, the J end by 0 bases, with 18 bases between. Germline-derived CDR1 and CDR2 are LGHNA and YNFKEQ. The CDR3, as DNA: TGTGCCAGCAGCCAAGAGATAACCTTCGCTAGCGACTCCTACGAGCAGTACTTC. This sequence encodes CASSQEITFASDSYEQYF.

This clone was observed a single time. The chain combines TRBV9 with TRBJ1-4; D may be TRBD1 (5 bases). Per the germline V gene, CDR1 is SGDLS and CDR2 is YYNGEE. This CDR3 has 13 residues. Deletions cut 4 bases from V and 8 bases from J, with 12 bases between. The CDR3 loop reads CASSSGMREKLFF. The CDR3 nucleotides are TGTGCCAGCAGCTCAGGGATGCGGGAAAAACTGTTTTTT. Full variable domain (missing parts from reference TRBV9 and TRBJ1-4): DSGVTQTPKHLITATGQRVTLRCSPRSGDLSVYWYQQSLDQGLQFLIQYYNGEERAKGNILERFSAQQFPDLHSELNLSSLELGDSALYFCASSSGMREKLFFGSGTQLSVL.

The J gene is TRBJ2-1, the V gene TRBV10-1; maybe TRBD1 (5 bases). CDR1 WNHNN and CDR2 SYGVQD come from the germline V gene (reference sequence). The germline V and J ends were trimmed by 2 bases and 12 bases, with 14 bases remaining between them. This CDR3 is 13 amino acids long. CDR3 nucleotide sequence: TGCGCCAGCAGTGAGCCCCAGGGCCGGTGGCAGTTCTTC. As protein: CASSEPQGRWQFF.

The chain combines TRBV6-5 with TRBJ2-7; 7 bases align to TRBD1. The length of the CDR3 is 12 residues. CDR1 and CDR2 (germline): MNHEY, SVGAGI. The V and J ends lost 6 bases and 2 bases, in that order; junction bases with no gene match: 1. The CDR3 region is CASRGTAYEQYF. The CDR3 region has the DNA TGTGCCAGCAGGGGGACAGCCTACGAGCAGTACTTC.

The chain is built from TRBV5-1 and TRBJ2-3; 8 positions match TRBD2. Germline V gene sequence: CDR1 SGHRS, CDR2 YFSETQ. The ends lost 2 bases at V and 3 bases at J; junction bases unmatched: 2. The CDR3 length is 14 residues. The CDR3 here is CASSFGGETDTQYF. As DNA, the CDR3 is TGCGCCAGCAGCTTCGGGGGGGAGACAGATACGCAGTATTTT.

J is TRBJ1-2 and V is TRBV29-1; possible D gene TRBD1, 6 bases. V lost 4 bases and J 4 bases, leaving 13 bases between the germline ends. The germline V gene encodes CDR1 SQVTM and CDR2 ANQGSEA. The CDR3 has 13 residues. The CDR3 DNA follows: TGCAGCGTTGGGGGGGGGCAGAGCTATGGCTACACCTTC. It specifies CSVGGGQSYGYTF.

This clone was detected a few times. The chain couples TRBV2 to TRBJ1-3; a possible D gene is TRBD1 (6 bases). Germline assignment: CDR1 SNHLY and CDR2 FYNNEI. V was clipped by 4 bases and J by 1 base, with 11 bases between them. This CDR3 contains 15 residues. CDR3 coding DNA: TGTGCCAGCAGTGGTACAGGGAAGTCTGGAAACACCATATATTTT. Amino acid sequence: CASSGTGKSGNTIYF.

This clone is medium-sized within its sample. The genes are TRBV6-1 and TRBJ2-7; TRBD2 matches at 7 bases. V lost 1 base, J lost 3 bases, and 3 bases stayed unmatched. CDR1 is MNHNS, CDR2 SASEGT, per germline. The CDR3 loop spans 14 amino acids. CDR3 nucleotide sequence: TGTGCCAGCAGTGAAGAAACTAGCGTCTACGAGCAGTACTTC. Its protein product is CASSEETSVYEQYF.

This chain uses TRBV7-2 with TRBJ1-2, with D perhaps TRBD1 (6 bases). The CDR3 length is 17 residues. Per the germline V gene, CDR1 is SGHTA and CDR2 is FQGNSA. V shed 2 bases and J shed 7 bases, with 23 bases lying between them. The CDR3 loop reads CASSLSIGGVVVGGYTF. The DNA for the CDR3 is TGTGCCAGCAGCTTATCTATAGGGGGGGTGGTAGTAGGTGGCTACACCTTC. Drawing the rest from reference TRBV7-2 and TRBJ1-2, the complete variable domain is GAGVSQSPSNKVTEKGKDVELRCDPISGHTALYWYRQSLGQGLEFLIYFQGNSAPDKSGLPSDRFSAERTGGSVSTLTIQRTQQEDSAVYLCASSLSIGGVVVGGYTFGSGTRLTVV.

The chain links TRBV11-2 to TRBJ2-3; perhaps TRBD2 as D (5 bases). The CDR3 sequence is 16 residues long. CDR1 and CDR2 from the germline V gene are SGHAT and FQNNGV. V shed 1 base and J shed 1 base, with 12 bases lying between them. CDR3 nucleotides: TGTGCCAGCAGCTTAGTCTACGGACTCGGCACAGATACGCAGTATTTT. This sequence encodes CASSLVYGLGTDTQYF.

The V call is TRBV29-1, the J call TRBJ2-1; perhaps TRBD2 as D (6 bases). CDR3 size: 12 residues. The V end lost 6 bases, the J end lost 8 bases, and 14 bases lay between the germline ends. Germline CDR1 is SQVTM and CDR2 is ANQGSEA. In DNA form, the CDR3 reads TGCAGCGTGGCCCAGCGGGTGGATGAGCAGTTCTTC. It specifies CSVAQRVDEQFF.

The genes are TRBV7-9 and TRBJ2-1; 7 bases fit TRBD1. J lost 8 bases, V lost 7 bases, and 2 bases had no gene match. This CDR3 spans 11 amino acids. Germline CDR1 is SEHNR and CDR2 is FQNEAQ (reference sequence). The CDR3: CASTDRDEQFF. In DNA, the CDR3 is TGTGCCAGCACCGACAGGGATGAGCAGTTCTTC.